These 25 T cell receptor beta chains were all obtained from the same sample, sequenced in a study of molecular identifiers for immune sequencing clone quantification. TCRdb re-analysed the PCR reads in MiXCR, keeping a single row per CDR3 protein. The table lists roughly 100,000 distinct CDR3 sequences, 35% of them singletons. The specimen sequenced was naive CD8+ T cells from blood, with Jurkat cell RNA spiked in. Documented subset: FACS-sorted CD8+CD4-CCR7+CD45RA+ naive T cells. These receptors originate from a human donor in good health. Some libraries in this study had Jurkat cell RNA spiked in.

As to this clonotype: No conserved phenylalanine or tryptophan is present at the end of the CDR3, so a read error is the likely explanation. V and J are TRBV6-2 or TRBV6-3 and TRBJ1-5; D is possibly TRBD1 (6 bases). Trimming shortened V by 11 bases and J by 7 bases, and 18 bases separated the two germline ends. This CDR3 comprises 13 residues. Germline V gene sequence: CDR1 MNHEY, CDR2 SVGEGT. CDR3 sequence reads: CASTDRRDQPQHL. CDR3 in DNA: TGTGCCTCCACCGACAGGAGGGACCAGCCCCAGCATTTA.

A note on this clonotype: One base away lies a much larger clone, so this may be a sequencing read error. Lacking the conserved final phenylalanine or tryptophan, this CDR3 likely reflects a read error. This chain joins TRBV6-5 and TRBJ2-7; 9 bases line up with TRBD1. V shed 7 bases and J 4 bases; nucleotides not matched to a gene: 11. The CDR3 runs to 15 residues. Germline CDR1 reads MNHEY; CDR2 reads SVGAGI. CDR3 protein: CASTGLGTGNYEQYL. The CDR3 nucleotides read TGTGCCAGCACCGGTCTGGGGACAGGGAATTACGAGCAGTACCTC.

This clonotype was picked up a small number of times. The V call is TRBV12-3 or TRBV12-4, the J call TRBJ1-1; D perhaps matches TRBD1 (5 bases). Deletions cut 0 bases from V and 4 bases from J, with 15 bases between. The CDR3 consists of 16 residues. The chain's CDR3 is CASSLAARTGATEAFF. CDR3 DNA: TGTGCCAGCAGTTTAGCGGCCCGAACCGGGGCCACTGAAGCTTTCTTT.

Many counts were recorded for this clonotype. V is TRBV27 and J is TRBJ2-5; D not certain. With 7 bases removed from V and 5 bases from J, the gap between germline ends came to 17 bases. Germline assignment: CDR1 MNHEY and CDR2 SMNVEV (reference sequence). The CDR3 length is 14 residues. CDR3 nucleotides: TGTGCCAGCATGAAAGGGATTGGTTGGGAGACCCAGTACTTC. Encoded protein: CASMKGIGWETQYF.

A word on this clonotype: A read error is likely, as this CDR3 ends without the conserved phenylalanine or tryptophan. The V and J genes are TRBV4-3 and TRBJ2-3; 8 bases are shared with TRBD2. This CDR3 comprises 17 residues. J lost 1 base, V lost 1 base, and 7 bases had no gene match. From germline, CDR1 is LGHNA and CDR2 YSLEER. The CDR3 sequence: CASSQGLAGLRTDTQYY. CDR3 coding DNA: TGCGCCAGCAGCCAAGGCCTAGCGGGCCTCCGCACAGATACGCAGTATTAT.

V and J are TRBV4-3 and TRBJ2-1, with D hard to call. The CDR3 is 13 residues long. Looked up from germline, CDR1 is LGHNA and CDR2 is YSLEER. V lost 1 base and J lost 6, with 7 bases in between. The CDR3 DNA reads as TGCGCCAGCAGCCAAGTTTCAACCAATGAGCAGTTCTTC. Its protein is CASSQVSTNEQFF.

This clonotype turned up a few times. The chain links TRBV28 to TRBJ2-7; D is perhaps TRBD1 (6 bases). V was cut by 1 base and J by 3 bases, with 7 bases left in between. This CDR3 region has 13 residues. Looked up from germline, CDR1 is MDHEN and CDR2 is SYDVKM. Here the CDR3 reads CASSLLQGYEQYF. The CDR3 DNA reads TGTGCCAGCAGTTTATTACAGGGCTACGAGCAGTACTTC. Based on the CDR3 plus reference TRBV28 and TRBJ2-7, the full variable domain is DVKVTQSSRYLVKRTGEKVFLECVQDMDHENMFWYRQDPGLGLRLIYFSYDVKMKEKGDIPEGYSVSREKKERFSLILESASTNQTSMYLCASSLLQGYEQYFGPGTRLTVT.

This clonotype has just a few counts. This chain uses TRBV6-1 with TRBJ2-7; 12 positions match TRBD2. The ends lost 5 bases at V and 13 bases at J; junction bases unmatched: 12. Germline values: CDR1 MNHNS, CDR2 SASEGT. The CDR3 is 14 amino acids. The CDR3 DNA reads TGTGCCAGCAGTTACGCCCCCCTAGCGGGAGGGCATTACTTC. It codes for CASSYAPLAGGHYF.

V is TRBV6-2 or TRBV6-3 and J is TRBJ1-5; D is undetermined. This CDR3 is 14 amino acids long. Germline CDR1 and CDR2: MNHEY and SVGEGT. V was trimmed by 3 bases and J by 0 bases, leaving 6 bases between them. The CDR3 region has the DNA TGTGCCAGCAGTTATGGTAGTAGCAATCAGCCCCAGCATTTT. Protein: CASSYGSSNQPQHF.

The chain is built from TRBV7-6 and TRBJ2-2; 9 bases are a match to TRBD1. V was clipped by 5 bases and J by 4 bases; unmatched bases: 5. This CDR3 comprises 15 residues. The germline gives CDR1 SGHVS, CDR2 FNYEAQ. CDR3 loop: CASSRDRESTGELFF. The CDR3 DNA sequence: TGTGCCAGCAGCCGGGACAGGGAGTCCACCGGGGAGCTGTTTTTT. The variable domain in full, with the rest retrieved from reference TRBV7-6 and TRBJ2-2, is GAGVSQSPRYKVTKRGQDVALRCDPISGHVSLYWYRQALGQGPEFLTYFNYEAQQDKSGLPNDRFSAERPEGSISTLTIQRTEQRDSAMYRCASSRDRESTGELFFGEGSRLTVL.

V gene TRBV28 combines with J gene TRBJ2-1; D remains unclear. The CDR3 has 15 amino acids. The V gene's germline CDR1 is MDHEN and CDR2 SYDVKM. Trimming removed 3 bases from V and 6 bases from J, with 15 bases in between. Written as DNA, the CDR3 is TGTGCCAGCAGTTTCAGTCCCAGAGGAACCAATGAGCAGTTCTTC. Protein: CASSFSPRGTNEQFF.

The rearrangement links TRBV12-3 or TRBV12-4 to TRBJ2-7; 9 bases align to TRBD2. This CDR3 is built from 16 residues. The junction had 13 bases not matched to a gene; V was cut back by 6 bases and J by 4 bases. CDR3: CASSSTQLAGEYEQYF. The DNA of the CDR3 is TGTGCCAGCAGCTCTACCCAATTAGCGGGAGAGTACGAGCAGTACTTC.

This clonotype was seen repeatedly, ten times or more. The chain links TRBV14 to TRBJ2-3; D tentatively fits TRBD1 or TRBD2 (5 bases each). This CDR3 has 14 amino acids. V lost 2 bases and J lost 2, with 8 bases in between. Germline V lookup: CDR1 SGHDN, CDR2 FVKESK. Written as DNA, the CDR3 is TGTGCCAGCAGCCAATTTGGGACCACAGATACGCAGTATTTT. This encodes CASSQFGTTDTQYF.

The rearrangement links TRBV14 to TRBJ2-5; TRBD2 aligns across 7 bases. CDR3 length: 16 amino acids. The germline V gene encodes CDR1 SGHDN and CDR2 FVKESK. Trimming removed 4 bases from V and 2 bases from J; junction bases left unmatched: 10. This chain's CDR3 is CASSPGQAGDQETQYF. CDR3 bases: TGTGCCAGCAGCCCAGGCCAGGCGGGGGATCAAGAGACCCAGTACTTC.

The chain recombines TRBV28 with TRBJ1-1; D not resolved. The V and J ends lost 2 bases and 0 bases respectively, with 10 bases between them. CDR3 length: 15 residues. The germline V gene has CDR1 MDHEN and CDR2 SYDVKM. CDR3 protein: CASSLMAVVNTEAFF. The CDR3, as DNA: TGTGCCAGCAGTTTAATGGCCGTCGTGAACACTGAAGCTTTCTTT.

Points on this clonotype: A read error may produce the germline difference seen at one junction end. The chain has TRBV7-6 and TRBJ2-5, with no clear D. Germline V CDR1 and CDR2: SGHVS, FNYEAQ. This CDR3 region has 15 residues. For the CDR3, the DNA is TGTGCCAGCAGCTTAGTTGTCGAAGCCCAAGTGACCCAGTACTTC. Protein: CASSLVVEAQVTQYF. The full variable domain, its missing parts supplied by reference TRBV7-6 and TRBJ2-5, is GAGVSQSPRYKVTKRGQDVALRCDPISGHVSLYWYRQALGQGPEFLTYFNYEAQQDKSGLPNDRFSAERPEGSISTLTIQRTEQRDSAMYRCASSLVVEAQVTQYFGPGTRLLVL.

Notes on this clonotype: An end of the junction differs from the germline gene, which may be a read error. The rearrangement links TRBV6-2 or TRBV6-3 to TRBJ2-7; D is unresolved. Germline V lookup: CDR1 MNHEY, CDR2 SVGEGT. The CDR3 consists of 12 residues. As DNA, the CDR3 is TGTGCCAGCAGTTACTCTCTCCACGAGCAGAACTTC. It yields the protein CASSYSLHEQNF.

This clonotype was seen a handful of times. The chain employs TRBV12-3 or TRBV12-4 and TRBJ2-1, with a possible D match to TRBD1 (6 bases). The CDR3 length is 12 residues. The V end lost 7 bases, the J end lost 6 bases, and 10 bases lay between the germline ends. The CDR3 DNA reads TGTGCCAGCACCCAAGGGGGCAATGAGCAGTTCTTC. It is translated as CASTQGGNEQFF.

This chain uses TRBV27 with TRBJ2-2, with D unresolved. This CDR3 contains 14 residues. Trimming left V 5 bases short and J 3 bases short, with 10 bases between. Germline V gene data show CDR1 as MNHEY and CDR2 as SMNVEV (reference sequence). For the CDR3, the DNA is TGTGCCAGCAGTAGCTCCCGGGACACCGGGGAGCTGTTTTTT. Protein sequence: CASSSSRDTGELFF.

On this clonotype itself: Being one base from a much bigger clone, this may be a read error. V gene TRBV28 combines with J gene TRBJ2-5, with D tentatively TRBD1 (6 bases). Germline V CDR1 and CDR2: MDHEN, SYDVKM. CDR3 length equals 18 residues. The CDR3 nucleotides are TGTGCCAGCGGTTTTGGGTCCCTTGCGTACAGGGAACGAGAGACCCAGTACTTC. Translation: CASGFGSLAYRERETQYF.

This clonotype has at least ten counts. CDR3 protein: CASSLRDQPQHF. Written as DNA, the CDR3 is TGTGCCAGCAGCCTCCGGGATCAGCCCCAGCATTTT. The chain links TRBV7-9 to TRBJ1-5; no clear D gene. Trimming took 5 bases from V and 5 from J, leaving 7 bases between them. Germline CDR1 SEHNR, CDR2 FQNEAQ (reference sequence). This CDR3 is 12 amino acids long.

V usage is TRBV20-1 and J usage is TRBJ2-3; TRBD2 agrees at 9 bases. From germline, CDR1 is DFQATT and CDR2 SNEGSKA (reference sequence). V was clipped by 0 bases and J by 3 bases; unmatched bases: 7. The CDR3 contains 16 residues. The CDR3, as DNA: TGCAGTGCTAGAGATTCTAGCGGGACTCGGACAGATACGCAGTATTTT. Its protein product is CSARDSSGTRTDTQYF.

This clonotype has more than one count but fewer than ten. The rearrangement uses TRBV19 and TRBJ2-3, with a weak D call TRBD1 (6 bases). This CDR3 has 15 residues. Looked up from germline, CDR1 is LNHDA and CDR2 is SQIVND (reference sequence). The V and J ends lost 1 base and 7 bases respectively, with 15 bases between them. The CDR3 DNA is TGTGCCAGTAGTATAGGTTTCGGGACACCCTATACGCAGTATTTT. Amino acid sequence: CASSIGFGTPYTQYF.

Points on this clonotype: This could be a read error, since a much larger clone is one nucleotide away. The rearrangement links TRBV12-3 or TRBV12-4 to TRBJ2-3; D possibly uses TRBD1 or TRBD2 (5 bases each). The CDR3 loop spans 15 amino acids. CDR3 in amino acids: CASSSNGGAADTLYF. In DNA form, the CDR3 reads TGTGCCAGCAGTTCCAATGGGGGAGCCGCAGATACGCTGTATTTT.

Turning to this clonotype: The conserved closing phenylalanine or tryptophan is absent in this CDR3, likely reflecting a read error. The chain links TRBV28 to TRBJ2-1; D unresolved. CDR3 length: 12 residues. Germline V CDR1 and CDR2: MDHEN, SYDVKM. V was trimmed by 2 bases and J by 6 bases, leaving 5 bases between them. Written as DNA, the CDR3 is TGTGCCAGCAGTTTAGACGGCAATGAGCAGTTCTTA. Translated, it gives CASSLDGNEQFL.